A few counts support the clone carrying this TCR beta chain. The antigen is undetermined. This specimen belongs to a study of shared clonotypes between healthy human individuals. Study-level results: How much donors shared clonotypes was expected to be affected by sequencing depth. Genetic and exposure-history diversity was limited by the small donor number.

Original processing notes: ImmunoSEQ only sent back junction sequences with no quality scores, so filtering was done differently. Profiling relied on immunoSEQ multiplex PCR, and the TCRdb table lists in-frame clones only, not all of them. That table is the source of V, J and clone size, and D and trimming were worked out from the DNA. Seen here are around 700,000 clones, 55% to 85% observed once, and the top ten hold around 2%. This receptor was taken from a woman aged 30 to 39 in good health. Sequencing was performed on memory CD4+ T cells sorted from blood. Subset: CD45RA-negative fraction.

This CDR3 reads CASSLGKDSYEQYF. The CDR3 DNA reads TGTGCCAGCAGTCTGGGGAAGGATTCCTACGAGCAGTACTTC. The rearrangement links TRBV27 to TRBJ2-7; D is undetermined. Germline V lookup: CDR1 MNHEY, CDR2 SMNVEV (reference sequence). V was trimmed by 5 bases and J by 1 base, leaving 12 bases between them. This CDR3 has 14 residues.